Presented here are 18 T cell receptor beta chains from one specimen sequenced in a study of CD8+CD57+ T cells in acquired aplastic anemia. Genomic DNA served as template for TCR beta VDJ and CDR3 profiling. TCRdb called the reads again in MiXCR, with one record for every CDR3 protein. The sample yields fewer than 250,000 distinct CDR3 sequences, under 55% seen once. All sequencing subjects had displayed CD8+CD57+ cell expansion on flow cytometry. The sequenced sample consisted of sorted CD4+, CD8+, or CD8+CD57+ T cells (not recorded which) from PBMCs. The receptor source for this set is a human donor with aplastic anemia.

About this clonotype: Lacking the conserved final phenylalanine or tryptophan, this CDR3 likely reflects a read error. V usage is TRBV20-1 and J usage is TRBJ2-3; possible D gene TRBD2, 6 bases. V was cut by 7 bases and J by 1 base, with 15 bases left in between. This CDR3 has 14 residues. Germline values: CDR1 DFQATT, CDR2 SNEGSKA (reference sequence). The CDR3 DNA is TGCAGTGTAGGCTCTGGGACTGGCACAGATACGCAGTATTCT. It encodes CSVGSGTGTDTQYS.

This clonotype occurred many times. The chain recombines TRBV7-9 with TRBJ1-2; D gene uncertain. Trimming shortened V by 1 base and J by 8 bases, and 14 bases separated the two germline ends. Germline CDR1 and CDR2: SEHNR and FQNEAQ (reference sequence). The CDR3 totals 14 residues. CDR3 protein: CASSLGANDGGYTF. The CDR3 DNA reads as TGTGCCAGCAGCTTAGGGGCTAATGATGGCGGCTACACCTTC.

This clonotype was seen once. The V and J genes are TRBV7-6 and TRBJ2-2, with unresolved D. V gave up 5 bases and J gave up 1 base, with 8 bases separating them. The CDR3 spans 14 residues. CDR1 SGHVS and CDR2 FNYEAQ come from the germline V gene. CDR3 region: CASSLVQNTGELFF. The CDR3, as DNA: TGTGCCAGCAGCCTTGTACAGAACACCGGGGAGCTGTTTTTT.

This chain joins TRBV18 and TRBJ2-7; D ambiguous. The CDR3 contains 14 residues. Germline V lookup: CDR1 KGHSH, CDR2 LQKENI. Trimming stripped 4 bases from V and 4 bases from J, with 14 bases between. The CDR3 loop reads CASSLRQDNYEQYF. CDR3 bases: TGTGCCAGCTCACTTCGACAAGATAATTACGAGCAGTACTTC. The whole variable domain, filled in from reference TRBV18 and TRBJ2-7, reads NAGVMQNPRHLVRRRGQEARLRCSPMKGHSHVYWYRQLPEEGLKFMVYLQKENIIDESGMPKERFSAEFPKEGPSILRIQQVVRGDSAAYFCASSLRQDNYEQYFGPGTRLTVT.

At least ten counts were recorded for this clonotype. The rearrangement joins TRBV9 to TRBJ2-5, with 9 bases fitting TRBD2. The CDR3 covers 15 residues. Germline loops: CDR1 SGDLS, CDR2 YYNGEE. Unmatched junction bases numbered 8, after V lost 3 bases and J lost 5 bases. CDR3 region: CASSARGGARETQYF. In nucleotides, the CDR3 is TGTGCCAGCAGCGCCCGCGGGGGGGCGAGGGAGACCCAGTACTTC.

Ten or more counts support this clonotype. J is TRBJ2-7 and V is TRBV11-3; 8 nucleotides match TRBD1. Germline CDR1 reads SGHNT; CDR2 reads YENEEA. V gave up 1 base and J gave up 0 bases; unmatched junction bases: 11. This CDR3 region has 18 residues. This CDR3 is CASSLVAGGATSSYEQYF. Written as DNA, the CDR3 is TGTGCCAGCAGCTTAGTGGCAGGGGGCGCGACCAGCTCCTACGAGCAGTACTTC.

Many counts were recorded for this clonotype. This chain joins TRBV24-1 and TRBJ2-2, with 7 positions matching TRBD2. The V segment lost 2 bases and the J segment 5 bases; nucleotides outside the gene matches: 7. The CDR3 extends over 16 amino acids. Per germline, CDR1 KGHDR and CDR2 SFDVKD. The CDR3 nucleotides are TGTGCCACCAGTGATTCCTTCGCGGGGGATACCGGGGAGCTGTTTTTT. Translated: CATSDSFAGDTGELFF.

As regards this clonotype: As the CDR3 is not closed by the conserved phenylalanine or tryptophan, this likely results from a read error. The DNA is omitted, as the CDR3 cannot be located on it reliably, and the CDR3 follows TCRdb's listing. The chain is built from TRBV20-1 and TRBJ1-6; TRBD1 is taken as the D call from the table, unchecked against the DNA. Ends included, the CDR3 has 11 residues. Germline CDR1 reads DFQATT; CDR2 reads SNEGSKA (reference sequence). The CDR3 protein is CSARDGGGLIR.

This clonotype was counted many times. This sequence joins TRBV2 and TRBJ2-7, with 8 bases that match TRBD1. J lost 3 bases, V lost 6 bases, and 10 bases had no gene match. Per germline, CDR1 SNHLY and CDR2 FYNNEI. CDR3 length: 15 residues. CDR3 DNA sequence: TGTGCCAGCAGGAAGACTAGGACAGGGTACTACGAGCAGTACTTC. It is translated as CASRKTRTGYYEQYF.

The chain carries TRBV3-1 and TRBJ1-1; D not certain. Trimming took off 1 base at V and 0 bases at J, with 12 bases between the two ends. This CDR3 contains 16 residues. In germline, CDR1 is LGHDT, CDR2 YNNKEL (reference sequence). CDR3 loop: CASSQGLGAMNTEAFF. For the CDR3, the DNA is TGTGCCAGCAGCCAAGGTCTAGGAGCTATGAACACTGAAGCTTTCTTT.

This clonotype was observed many times. V gene TRBV6-5 combines with J gene TRBJ2-3; the D gene could be TRBD1 or TRBD2 (5 bases each). The V end lost 6 bases, the J end lost 0 bases, and 16 bases lay between the germline ends. This CDR3 is built from 16 residues. From germline, CDR1 is MNHEY and CDR2 SVGAGI. The chain's CDR3 is CASSRNGAASTDTQYF. DNA of the CDR3: TGTGCCAGCAGCCGTAACGGGGCCGCTAGCACAGATACGCAGTATTTT.

Remarks on this clonotype: A much larger clone differs from this one at a single base, so this may be a read error. The CDR3: CASGNLGSTEAFF. The CDR3 DNA reads as TGTGCTAGTGGTAACCTTGGGAGCACTGAAGCTTTCTTT. The V call is TRBV12-5, the J call TRBJ1-1; D unresolved. Looked up from germline, CDR1 is LGHNT and CDR2 is FRNRAP. The CDR3 runs 13 residues. With 5 bases removed from V and 4 bases from J, the gap between germline ends came to 11 bases.

In its sample, this clonotype was seen many times. This chain's CDR3 is CASSVGIGDTEAFF. CDR3 DNA: TGTGCCAGTTCTGTGGGGATCGGGGACACTGAAGCTTTCTTT. The V call is TRBV9, the J call TRBJ1-1; D is undetermined. V was shortened by 8 bases and J by 3 bases, with 17 bases between the two germline ends. The CDR3 has 14 residues. CDR1 and CDR2 from the germline V gene are SGDLS and YYNGEE.

This chain links TRBV20-1 with TRBJ2-1; a weak D match, TRBD1 (6 bases). V lost 1 base and J 4 bases, leaving 8 bases between the germline ends. There are 13 residues in the CDR3. Germline loops: CDR1 DFQATT, CDR2 SNEGSKA (reference sequence). The chain's CDR3 is CSARVDSYNEQFF. The CDR3 DNA is TGCAGTGCTAGAGTGGACAGTTACAATGAGCAGTTCTTC.

This clonotype has just a few counts. The J gene is TRBJ1-2, the V gene TRBV7-2; D gene unclear. V was cut by 3 bases and J by 8 bases, with 10 bases left in between. This CDR3 region has 12 residues. Germline lookup yields CDR1 SGHTA and CDR2 FQGNSA. CDR3 residues: CASSFPFGGYTF. DNA for the CDR3: TGTGCCAGCAGCTTCCCCTTTGGAGGCTACACCTTC.

In its sample, this clonotype was seen many times. This chain links TRBV6-1 with TRBJ2-2, with D possibly called TRBD1 or TRBD2 (6 bases each). CDR3 length equals 14 residues. V gave up 6 bases and J gave up 0 bases, with 8 bases separating them. Looked up from germline, CDR1 is MNHNS and CDR2 is SASEGT. Written as DNA, the CDR3 is TGTGCCAGCAGGAGGGGGGCGAACACCGGGGAGCTGTTTTTT. It codes for CASRRGANTGELFF.

The chain's CDR3 is CASTQRGSTDTQYF. Written as DNA, the CDR3 is TGTGCCAGCACCCAAAGGGGAAGCACAGATACGCAGTATTTT. The chain combines TRBV7-9 with TRBJ2-3; maybe TRBD1 (5 bases). V lost 7 bases and J lost 0, with 11 bases in between. The CDR3 has 14 residues. Germline V gene sequence: CDR1 SEHNR, CDR2 FQNEAQ (reference sequence).

The genes are TRBV10-3 and TRBJ1-2; no definite D call. CDR3 length: 12 amino acids. Germline loops: CDR1 ENHRY, CDR2 SYGVKD. V lost 3 bases and J 4 bases, leaving 6 bases between the germline ends. The CDR3 spells CAISEASYGYTF. The CDR3 nucleotides read TGTGCCATCAGTGAAGCTTCCTATGGCTACACCTTC.